Below are 4 T cell receptor beta chains sequenced from a single sample in a study of blood T cell repertoires in COVID-19. Only in-frame clones appear in the TCRdb table, and some are missing; sequencing was by immunoSEQ multiplex PCR. In the table there are about 180,000 clones, around 88% of which are singletons. The sample consisted of peripheral blood. The source of these receptors is a woman aged 25 to 45 with acute or convalescent COVID-19.

The chain links TRBV2 to TRBJ2-1; 7 positions match TRBD2. Germline V gives CDR1 SNHLY, CDR2 FYNNEI. The CDR3 extends over 14 amino acids. Unmatched junction bases numbered 8, after V lost 7 bases and J lost 5 bases. CDR3 in amino acids: CASTTSGRNNEQFF. The DNA for the CDR3 is TGTGCCAGCACCACCTCCGGGAGGAACAATGAGCAGTTCTTC.

In its sample, this clone was seen once. The J gene is TRBJ1-3, the V gene TRBV5-1; possibly TRBD1 for D (5 bases). Germline CDR1 reads SGHRS; CDR2 reads YFSETQ. The length of the CDR3 is 14 residues. The V gene lost 7 bases and the J gene lost 4 bases, with 15 bases spanning the gap. CDR3 loop: CASGQGNGGNTIYF. The CDR3 region has the DNA TGCGCCAGCGGTCAGGGAAATGGAGGAAACACCATATATTTT.

The gene calls are TRBV28 and TRBJ1-2, with 10 bases aligning to TRBD1. V trimming: 5 bases; J trimming: 4 bases; junction bases outside the gene matches: 4. Germline V CDR1 and CDR2: MDHEN, SYDVKM. This CDR3 contains 14 residues. The CDR3 sequence: CASSPTGGIYGYTF. The CDR3 nucleotides read TGTGCCAGCAGTCCGACAGGGGGCATCTATGGCTACACCTTC.

The V and J genes are TRBV28 and TRBJ1-1; D gene uncertain. Trimming left V 6 bases short and J 6 bases short, with 11 bases between. The CDR3 contains 12 residues. Germline CDR1 and CDR2: MDHEN and SYDVKM. The chain's CDR3 is CASRFEESEAFF. In DNA, the CDR3 is TGTGCCAGCAGATTCGAGGAGTCTGAAGCTTTCTTT. The complete variable domain, with remaining parts taken from reference TRBV28 and TRBJ1-1, reads DVKVTQSSRYLVKRTGEKVFLECVQDMDHENMFWYRQDPGLGLRLIYFSYDVKMKEKGDIPEGYSVSREKKERFSLILESASTNQTSMYLCASRFEESEAFFGQGTRLTVV.